Each of the 24 T cell receptor beta chains below was sequenced from the same sample in a study of T cells after yellow fever vaccination. TCRdb recomputed calls from the 5' RACE reads with MiXCR, one row per CDR3 protein. The sample records 610,000 or so distinct CDR3 sequences, 9% to 15% being singletons. This material consisted of PBMCs, taken on the day of the yellow fever booster vaccination. The receptors were gathered from a man aged 25-45 years who received the YFV17D yellow fever vaccine.

This clonotype turned up a few times. The chain uses TRBV5-1 and TRBJ2-1; 7 bases are shared with TRBD2. Germline CDR1 reads SGHRS; CDR2 reads YFSETQ. This CDR3 region has 16 residues. The V segment lost 3 bases and the J segment 7 bases; nucleotides outside the gene matches: 13. CDR3 protein: CASSYGLNGLVNEQFF. CDR3 sequence (DNA): TGCGCCAGCAGCTATGGGCTTAACGGACTAGTGAATGAGCAGTTCTTC.

Notes on this clonotype: A much larger clonotype is one base distant, so this may be a read error. This chain links TRBV6-2 or TRBV6-3 with TRBJ2-2, with D possibly TRBD1 on 5 matching bases. CDR1 is MNHEY, CDR2 SVGEGT, per germline. CDR3 size: 18 residues. Written as DNA, the CDR3 is TGTGCCGGCAGCTCCGGTTGGGGCGCGGATCAGAACACCGGGGAGCTGTTTTTT. Residues: CAGSSGWGADQNTGELFF.

This chain connects TRBV30 to TRBJ2-7; the D gene is possibly TRBD2 (5 bases). The CDR3 runs 14 residues. Trimming stripped 0 bases from V and 1 base from J, with 10 bases between. The germline CDR1 and CDR2 sequences are GTSNPN and SVGIG (reference sequence). The CDR3 DNA reads TGTGCCTGGAGTGTAGAAGGGAGTTCCTACGAGCAGTACTTC. Protein: CAWSVEGSSYEQYF.

This clonotype was detected ten times or more. The chain is built from TRBV19 and TRBJ2-5, with D perhaps TRBD1 (5 bases). Trimming stripped 9 bases from V and 2 bases from J, with 13 bases between. Germline V gene sequence: CDR1 LNHDA, CDR2 SQIVND (reference sequence). The CDR3 has 13 residues. In nucleotides, the CDR3 is TGTGCCAGCACCAGTGACAGTCAAGAGACCCAGTACTTC. It yields the protein CASTSDSQETQYF.

V is TRBV20-1 and J is TRBJ1-2, with D hard to call. Looked up from germline, CDR1 is DFQATT and CDR2 is SNEGSKA (reference sequence). V gave up 5 bases and J gave up 3 bases, with 4 bases separating them. The CDR3 consists of 10 residues. DNA of the CDR3: TGCAGTGCTGGACACTATGGCTACACCTTC. Translating gives CSAGHYGYTF.

CDR3 region: CASSDGLADNYNEQFF. For the CDR3, the DNA is TGTGCCAGCAGCGATGGACTAGCGGACAACTACAATGAGCAGTTCTTC. The chain has TRBV9 and TRBJ2-1, with TRBD2 matching 10 bases. V lost 3 bases and J lost 3; bases outside the gene matches: 6. This CDR3 region has 16 residues. Germline loops: CDR1 SGDLS, CDR2 YYNGEE.

The CDR3 is CASSLPSFQETQYF. CDR3 nucleotides: TGTGCCAGCAGTTTACCTAGCTTCCAAGAGACCCAGTACTTC. This sequence joins TRBV27 and TRBJ2-5, with D maybe TRBD2 (5 bases). V was shortened by 2 bases and J by 1 base, with 8 bases between the two germline ends. Germline V CDR1 and CDR2: MNHEY, SMNVEV (reference sequence). CDR3 length equals 14 residues.

Only a few counts were recorded for this clonotype. J is TRBJ2-2 and V is TRBV6-2 or TRBV6-3; 7 bases align to TRBD2. CDR3 size: 15 residues. From germline, CDR1 is MNHEY and CDR2 SVGEGT. After removal of 2 bases from V and 2 bases from J, the junction contained 2 bases not matched to a gene. The CDR3 region has the DNA TGTGCCAGCAGTTACCTAGCGGCTAACACCGGGGAGCTGTTTTTT. The encoded protein is CASSYLAANTGELFF.

The V and J genes are TRBV12-3 or TRBV12-4 and TRBJ1-2; TRBD1 aligns across 9 bases. The V and J ends lost 5 bases and 11 bases, in that order; junction bases with no gene match: 9. The CDR3 is 13 amino acids. CDR3 protein: CASSQDRGVRYTF. In DNA form, the CDR3 reads TGTGCCAGCAGTCAAGACAGGGGGGTGAGATACACCTTC.

The sample holds many counts of this clonotype. The chain is built from TRBV18 and TRBJ2-5, with D possibly TRBD1 on 6 matching bases. V lost 0 bases, J lost 2 bases, and 10 bases lay in between. This CDR3 has 15 amino acids. Germline-derived CDR1 and CDR2 are KGHSH and LQKENI. The CDR3 sequence is CASSPPGAVQETQYF. Written as DNA, the CDR3 is TGTGCCAGCTCACCACCGGGGGCAGTACAAGAGACCCAGTACTTC.

CDR3 protein: CASSLKAGELFF. The DNA for the CDR3 is TGTGCCAGCAGCTTGAAAGCCGGGGAGCTGTTTTTT. The J gene is TRBJ2-2, the V gene TRBV5-4; D is undetermined. CDR1 and CDR2 from the germline V gene are SGHNT and YYREEE (reference sequence). The length of the CDR3 is 12 residues. With 1 base removed from V and 6 bases from J, the gap between germline ends came to 4 bases.

This clonotype was observed a few times. The rearrangement uses TRBV15 and TRBJ2-7, with D maybe TRBD1 (6 bases). V shed 1 base and J shed 4 bases, with 8 bases lying between them. The germline V gene has CDR1 LNHNV and CDR2 YYDKDF (reference sequence). The CDR3 consists of 13 residues. The CDR3 nucleotides read TGTGCCACCAGCAGAGCGGACAGTTACGAGCAGTACTTC. Its protein is CATSRADSYEQYF. Combining the CDR3 with reference TRBV15 and TRBJ2-7 gives the whole variable domain DAMVIQNPRYQVTQFGKPVTLSCSQTLNHNVMYWYQQKSSQAPKLLFHYYDKDFNNEADTPDNFQSRRPNTSFCFLDIRSPGLGDTAMYLCATSRADSYEQYFGPGTRLTVT.

V usage is TRBV29-1 and J usage is TRBJ2-7; TRBD1 aligns across 7 bases. Trimming at V came to 6 bases and at J to 3 bases, leaving 8 bases not matched to a gene. The CDR3 is made up of 13 amino acids. Germline CDR1 reads SQVTM; CDR2 reads ANQGSEA. CDR3 DNA: TGCAGCGTCTCAGGGGGAAAGGTCTACGAGCAGTACTTC. As protein: CSVSGGKVYEQYF.

This clonotype occurred many times. The J gene is TRBJ2-1, the V gene TRBV19; 8 bases map to TRBD1. The CDR3 has 15 amino acids. Losses at the gene ends were 5 bases for V and 6 bases for J; bases not matched to a gene: 9. Looked up from germline, CDR1 is LNHDA and CDR2 is SQIVND (reference sequence). CDR3 in amino acids: CASSARDRSFNEQFF. The CDR3 DNA reads TGTGCCAGTAGTGCCCGGGACAGGAGTTTCAATGAGCAGTTCTTC.

The chain employs TRBV5-4 and TRBJ2-5; 9 positions agree with TRBD1. The ends lost 0 bases at V and 3 bases at J; junction bases unmatched: 9. Germline assignment: CDR1 SGHNT and CDR2 YYREEE (reference sequence). The CDR3 is made up of 17 amino acids. This CDR3 is CASSLADRGYTEETQYF. CDR3 in DNA: TGTGCCAGCAGCTTGGCCGACAGGGGGTATACAGAAGAGACCCAGTACTTC.

This clonotype appeared many times. This chain uses TRBV6-5 with TRBJ2-1; D may correspond to TRBD1 or TRBD2 (5 bases each). The germline gives CDR1 MNHEY, CDR2 SVGAGI. The CDR3 length is 16 residues. V was shortened by 6 bases and J by 6 bases, with 21 bases between the two germline ends. The CDR3 here is CASSLRAGTPLNEQFF. DNA of the CDR3: TGTGCCAGCAGCCTTCGGGCAGGGACCCCCCTCAATGAGCAGTTCTTC.

This clonotype was seen more than once but under ten times. J is TRBJ2-1 and V is TRBV7-2, with TRBD2 matching over 11 bases. The length of the CDR3 is 16 residues. Germline-derived CDR1 and CDR2 are SGHTA and FQGNSA. With V trimmed by 9 bases and J by 8 bases, 15 bases remained unmatched. CDR3 nucleotides: TGTGCCAGTTTTAGGGGACTAGCGGCTGACGGGTATGAGCAGTTCTTC. It codes for CASFRGLAADGYEQFF.

The V gene is TRBV24-1, the J gene TRBJ1-2; D is perhaps TRBD1 (6 bases). The CDR3 runs 13 residues. The V gene's germline CDR1 is KGHDR and CDR2 SFDVKD. With 4 bases removed from V and 6 bases from J, the gap between germline ends came to 11 bases. The CDR3 loop reads CATSDPTGNGYTF. CDR3 nucleotides: TGTGCCACCAGTGACCCCACAGGGAATGGCTACACCTTC.

This clonotype was observed a handful of times. J is TRBJ2-7 and V is TRBV6-5, with D possibly TRBD1 on 6 matching bases. CDR3 length: 13 residues. V was clipped by 10 bases and J by 4 bases, with 17 bases between them. CDR1 and CDR2 from the germline V gene are MNHEY and SVGAGI. CDR3 sequence: CATVTGNQYEQYF. The DNA of the CDR3 is TGTGCCACAGTAACAGGGAACCAATACGAGCAGTACTTC.

Only a few counts were recorded for this clonotype. This chain links TRBV30 with TRBJ1-6; possible D gene TRBD1, 6 bases. V was trimmed by 3 bases and J by 10 bases, leaving 13 bases between them. The length of the CDR3 is 13 residues. The germline V gene encodes CDR1 GTSNPN and CDR2 SVGIG (reference sequence). The CDR3 is CAWRLGAGSPLHF. The CDR3 bases are TGTGCCTGGAGGCTGGGGGCTGGGTCACCCCTCCACTTT.

The chain employs TRBV27 and TRBJ2-5; D gene ambiguous. Germline assignment: CDR1 MNHEY and CDR2 SMNVEV (reference sequence). Trimming cost V 5 bases and J 5 bases, with 12 bases left between them. The CDR3 loop spans 13 amino acids. The DNA of the CDR3 is TGTGCCAGCAGTATCAGTCAGGCCGAGACCCAGTACTTC. It specifies CASSISQAETQYF.

This clonotype was counted a few times. The chain recombines TRBV6-5 with TRBJ2-3; 7 positions agree with TRBD1. J was trimmed by 2 bases and V by 2 bases; bases with no gene match: 1. Germline-derived CDR1 and CDR2 are MNHEY and SVGAGI. This CDR3 has 14 residues. CDR3 in DNA: TGTGCCAGCAGTTACGGGACAGCCACAGATACGCAGTATTTT. It specifies CASSYGTATDTQYF.

The rearrangement links TRBV18 to TRBJ1-2, with D maybe TRBD1 (5 bases). Germline values: CDR1 KGHSH, CDR2 LQKENI. Trimming took off 1 base at V and 2 bases at J, with 17 bases between the two ends. The CDR3 is 17 amino acids. The CDR3, as DNA: TGTGCCAGCTCACCACTGTCGGGACGGAGTGACAACTATGGCTACACCTTC. This sequence encodes CASSPLSGRSDNYGYTF.

The chain couples TRBV6-2 or TRBV6-3 to TRBJ2-5, with 12 nucleotides matching TRBD2. Germline loops: CDR1 MNHEY, CDR2 SVGEGT. The CDR3 has 15 residues. Losses at the gene ends were 5 bases for V and 2 bases for J; bases not matched to a gene: 3. In DNA, the CDR3 is TGTGCCAGCAGTGGACTAGCGGGACCTCAAGAGACCCAGTACTTC. This translates into CASSGLAGPQETQYF.